The sequence of this TCR beta chain was determined in a study of siplizumab effects on memory and regulatory T cells. The germline V and J ends were trimmed by 3 bases and 1 base, with 1 base remaining between them. This CDR3 is 12 amino acids long. Germline CDR1 is KGHSH and CDR2 is LQKENI. Regarding this clone: What it binds is unknown.

Whole-study findings and limits: Memory T cells appeared less diverse than naive cells, which seemed to contribute substantially to alloresponse. Roughly 75-95% of proliferating CD4+ or CD8+ clones defied assignment to a naive or memory phenotype. Mappable alloreactive CD4+ clones were on average approximately 72% Treg-derived with siplizumab, 26.9% in controls. Researchers could map only a minor fraction of alloreactive clones to unstimulated subsets.

Repertoires were generated with immunoSEQ multiplex PCR, while TCRdb's copy carries only in-frame clones and drops some. This table has around 87,000 clones, about 90% appearing once. This clonotype originated in a human donor in good health. Sequencing was carried out using CD4+ T cells sorted from blood. The genes are TRBV18 and TRBJ1-5; D is unresolved. The CDR3 nucleotides read TGTGCCAGCTCACCGAGCAATCAGCCCCAGCATTTT. Its protein is CASSPSNQPQHF.